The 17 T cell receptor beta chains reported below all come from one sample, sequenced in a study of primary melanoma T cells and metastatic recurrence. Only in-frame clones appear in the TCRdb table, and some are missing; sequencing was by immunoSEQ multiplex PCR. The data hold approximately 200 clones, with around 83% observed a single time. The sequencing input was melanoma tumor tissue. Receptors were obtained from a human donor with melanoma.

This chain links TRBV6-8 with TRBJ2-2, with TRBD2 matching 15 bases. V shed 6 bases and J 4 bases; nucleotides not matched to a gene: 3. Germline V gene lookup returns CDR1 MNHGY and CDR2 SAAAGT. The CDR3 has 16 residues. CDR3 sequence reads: CASRGLAGGITGELFF. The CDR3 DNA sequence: TGTGCCAGCAGAGGACTAGCGGGGGGGATCACCGGGGAGCTGTTTTTT.

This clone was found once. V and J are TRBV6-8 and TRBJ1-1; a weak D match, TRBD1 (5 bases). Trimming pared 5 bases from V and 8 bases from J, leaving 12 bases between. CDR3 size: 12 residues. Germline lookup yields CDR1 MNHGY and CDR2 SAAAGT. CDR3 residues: CASSEGKQEAFF. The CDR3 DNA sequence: TGTGCCAGCAGTGAGGGGAAACAGGAAGCTTTCTTT.

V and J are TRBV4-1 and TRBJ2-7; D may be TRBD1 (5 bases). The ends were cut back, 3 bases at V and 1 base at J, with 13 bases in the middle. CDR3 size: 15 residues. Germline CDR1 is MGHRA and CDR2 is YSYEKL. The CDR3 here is CASSHRQGRSYEQYF. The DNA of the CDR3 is TGCGCCAGCAGCCACCGCCAGGGAAGGTCCTACGAGCAGTACTTC.

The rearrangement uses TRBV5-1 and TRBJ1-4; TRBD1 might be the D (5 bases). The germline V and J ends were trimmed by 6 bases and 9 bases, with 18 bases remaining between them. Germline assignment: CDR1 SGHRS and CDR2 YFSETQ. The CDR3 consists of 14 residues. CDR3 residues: CASTRTLGNKKLFF. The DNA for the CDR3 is TGCGCCAGCACCCGGACATTGGGAAATAAAAAACTGTTTTTT.

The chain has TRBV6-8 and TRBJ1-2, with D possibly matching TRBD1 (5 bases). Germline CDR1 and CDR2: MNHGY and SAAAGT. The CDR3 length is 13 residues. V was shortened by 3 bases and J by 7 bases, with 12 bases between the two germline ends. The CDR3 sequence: CASSYGQGAGYTF. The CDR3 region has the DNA TGTGCCAGCAGTTATGGCCAAGGGGCTGGCTACACCTTC.

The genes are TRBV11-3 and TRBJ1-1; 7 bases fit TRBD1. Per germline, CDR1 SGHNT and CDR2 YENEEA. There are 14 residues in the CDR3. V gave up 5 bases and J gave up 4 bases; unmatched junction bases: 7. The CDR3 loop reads CASSGLGTATEAFF. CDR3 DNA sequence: TGTGCCAGCAGCGGATTAGGGACAGCCACTGAAGCTTTCTTT. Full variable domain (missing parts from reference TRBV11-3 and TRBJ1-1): EAGVVQSPRYKIIEKKQPVAFWCNPISGHNTLYWYLQNLGQGPELLIRYENEEAVDDSQLPKDRFSAERLKGVDSTLKIQPAELGDSAVYLCASSGLGTATEAFFGQGTRLTVV.

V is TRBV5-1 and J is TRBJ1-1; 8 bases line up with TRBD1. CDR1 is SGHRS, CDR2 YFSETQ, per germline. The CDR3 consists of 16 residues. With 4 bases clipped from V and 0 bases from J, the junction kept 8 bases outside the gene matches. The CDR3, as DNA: TGCGCCAGCAGCACTGCCGGACAGGGCATGAACACTGAAGCTTTCTTT. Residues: CASSTAGQGMNTEAFF.

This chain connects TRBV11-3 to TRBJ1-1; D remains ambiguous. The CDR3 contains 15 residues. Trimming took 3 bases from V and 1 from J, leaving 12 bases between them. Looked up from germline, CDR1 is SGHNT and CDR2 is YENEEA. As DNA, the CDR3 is TGTGCCAGCAGCTTGGTGATGTGGGGGAACACTGAAGCTTTCTTT. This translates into CASSLVMWGNTEAFF.

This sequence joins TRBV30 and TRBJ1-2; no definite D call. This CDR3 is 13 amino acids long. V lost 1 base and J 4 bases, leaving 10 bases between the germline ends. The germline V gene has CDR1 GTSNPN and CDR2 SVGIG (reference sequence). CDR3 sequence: CAWSAGRLYGYTF. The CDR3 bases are TGTGCCTGGAGTGCCGGACGGCTCTATGGCTACACCTTC.

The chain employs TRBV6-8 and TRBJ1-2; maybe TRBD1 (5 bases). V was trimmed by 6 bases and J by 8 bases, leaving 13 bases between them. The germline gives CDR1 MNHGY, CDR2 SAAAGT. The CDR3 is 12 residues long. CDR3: CASSSRAGGYTF. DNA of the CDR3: TGTGCCAGCAGCTCCAGGGCGGGGGGCTACACCTTC.

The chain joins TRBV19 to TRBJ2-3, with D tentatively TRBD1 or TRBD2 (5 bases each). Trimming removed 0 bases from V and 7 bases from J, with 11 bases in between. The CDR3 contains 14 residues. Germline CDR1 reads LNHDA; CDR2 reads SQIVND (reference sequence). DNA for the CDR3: TGTGCCAGTAGTATAGAAATGGGGACGAATACGCAGTATTTT. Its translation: CASSIEMGTNTQYF. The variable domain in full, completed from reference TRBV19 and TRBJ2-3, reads DGGITQSPKYLFRKEGQNVTLSCEQNLNHDAMYWYRQDPGQGLRLIYYSQIVNDFQKGDIAEGYSVSREKKESFPLTVTSAQKNPTAFYLCASSIEMGTNTQYFGPGTRLTVL.

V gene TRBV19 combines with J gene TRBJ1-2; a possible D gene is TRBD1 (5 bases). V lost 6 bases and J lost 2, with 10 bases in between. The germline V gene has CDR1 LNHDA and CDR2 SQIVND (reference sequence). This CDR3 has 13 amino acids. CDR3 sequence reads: CASRLRENYGYTF. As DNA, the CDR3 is TGTGCCAGTAGACTCAGGGAGAACTATGGCTACACCTTC. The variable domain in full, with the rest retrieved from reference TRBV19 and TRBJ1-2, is DGGITQSPKYLFRKEGQNVTLSCEQNLNHDAMYWYRQDPGQGLRLIYYSQIVNDFQKGDIAEGYSVSREKKESFPLTVTSAQKNPTAFYLCASRLRENYGYTFGSGTRLTVV.

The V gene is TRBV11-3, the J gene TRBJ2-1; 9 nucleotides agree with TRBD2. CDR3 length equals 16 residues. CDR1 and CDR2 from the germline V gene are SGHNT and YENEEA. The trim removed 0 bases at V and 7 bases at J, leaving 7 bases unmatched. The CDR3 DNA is TGTGCCAGCAGCTTAGAATTAGCGGGGGCAAGGAATGAGCAGTTCTTC. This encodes CASSLELAGARNEQFF.

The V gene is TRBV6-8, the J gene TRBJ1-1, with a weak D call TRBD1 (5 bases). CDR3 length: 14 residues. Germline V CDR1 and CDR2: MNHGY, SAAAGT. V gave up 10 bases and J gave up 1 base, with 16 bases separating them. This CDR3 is CAISETAKNTEAFF. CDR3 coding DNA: TGTGCCATCAGCGAGACAGCAAAGAACACTGAAGCTTTCTTT.

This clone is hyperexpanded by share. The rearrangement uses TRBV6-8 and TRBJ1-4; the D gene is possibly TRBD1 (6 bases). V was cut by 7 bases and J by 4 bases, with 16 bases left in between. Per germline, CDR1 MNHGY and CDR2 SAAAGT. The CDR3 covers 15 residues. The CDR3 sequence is CASNPGTPLNEKLFF. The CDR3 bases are TGTGCCAGCAACCCCGGGACACCTCTTAATGAAAAACTGTTTTTT.

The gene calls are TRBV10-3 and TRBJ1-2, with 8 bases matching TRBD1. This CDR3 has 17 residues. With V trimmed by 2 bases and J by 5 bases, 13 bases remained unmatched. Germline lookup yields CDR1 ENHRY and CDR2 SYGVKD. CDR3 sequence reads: CAISETRTGTSTYGYTF. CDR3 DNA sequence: TGTGCCATCAGTGAGACCAGGACAGGGACTTCCACTTATGGCTACACCTTC.

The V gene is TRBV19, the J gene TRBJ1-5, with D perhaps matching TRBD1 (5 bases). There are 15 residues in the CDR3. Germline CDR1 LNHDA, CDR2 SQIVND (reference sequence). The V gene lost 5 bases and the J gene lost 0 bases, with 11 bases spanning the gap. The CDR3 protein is CASSWGGNSNQPQHF. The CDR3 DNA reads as TGTGCCAGTAGTTGGGGGGGAAATAGCAATCAGCCCCAGCATTTT.